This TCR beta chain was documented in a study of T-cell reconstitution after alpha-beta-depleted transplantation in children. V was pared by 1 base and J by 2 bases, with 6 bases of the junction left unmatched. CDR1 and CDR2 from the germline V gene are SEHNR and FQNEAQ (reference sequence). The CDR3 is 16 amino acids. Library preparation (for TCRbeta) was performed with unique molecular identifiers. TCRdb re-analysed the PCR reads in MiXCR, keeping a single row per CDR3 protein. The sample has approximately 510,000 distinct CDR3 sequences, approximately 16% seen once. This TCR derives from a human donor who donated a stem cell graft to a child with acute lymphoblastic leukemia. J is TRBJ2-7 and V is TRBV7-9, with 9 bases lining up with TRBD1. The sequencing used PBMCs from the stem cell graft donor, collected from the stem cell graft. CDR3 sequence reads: CASSLGLGQGTYEQYF. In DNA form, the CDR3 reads TGTGCCAGCAGCTTAGGCTTGGGACAGGGAACCTACGAGCAGTACTTC.